This T cell receptor beta chain was sequenced during a study of cytomegalovirus exposure and HLA in healthy donors (dated by TCRdb to the late 2010s). Some background on the complete study: An earlier analysis of about 560 of the donors reported 276 Gb of sequence data and approximately 120 million unique TCR beta sequences obtained from about 179 million T cells. An early release that covered approximately 600 HLA-typed donors contained 250 to 350 gigabases of sequencing data and about 93 million unique TCR sequences. Of the 300 to 500 genotyped donors, more than 75% were placed in the genetic ancestry cluster associated with self-reported Caucasian donors. The study aimed to test whether cataloging public T cell receptors could reveal signatures of past pathogen exposure. Using immunosequencing, the study profiled T cell repertoires from fewer than 850 subjects and related those repertoires to cytomegalovirus serostatus. In addition to the first cohort of 666 subjects, a separate validation cohort of under 150 different subjects was used. To predict cytomegalovirus infection status, the study brought together high-throughput TCR immunosequencing, statistical association of individual TCRs with disease status, and machine learning. To study patterns of TCR occurrence, a later analysis re-analyzed previously published TCR beta repertoires from 650 to 750 donors and added high-resolution HLA genotyping. Rather than using new phenotypic data, the later analysis identified candidate immune exposures from TCR beta sequences and from how often those sequences occurred across donors. In an earlier analysis of 587 of the donors, high-throughput TCR beta sequencing was used to judge whether each TCR beta V gene segment behaved as functional or pseudogenic. Donor age, sex, ethnicity and CMV serostatus were compiled together with the repertoire data. In a later genetic analysis, genome-wide SNP genotypes for about 55% of the roughly 700 donors were used, and that subset was treated as a discovery cohort. Every repertoire in the discovery cohort had been generated on one and the same sequencing platform. HLA typing covered class I and class II loci at four-digit resolution. The number of donors typed differed by locus, with 629-630 for A, B, C, DRB1 and DQB1, 522 for DQA1, approximately 580 for DPA1, and under 490 for DPB1. Several DR-DQ haplotypes were handled as single units for association and clustering because linkage in the cohort was strong. Among about 410 genotyped donors of the cohort, an average of about 240,000 unique TCR beta nucleotide sequences was sequenced per donor, of which about 19% were non-productive. Findings and caveats that apply to the study as a whole: Only TCR beta chains were sequenced in this cohort, and the absence of alpha or paired-chain data limited detectable features. When HLA alleles, especially DR and DQ, strongly co-occurred, attributing TCR associations to individual alleles was difficult. A further reported finding was that TCR beta sequences accurately predicted the HLA-A and HLA-B alleles for most subjects in the first cohort. In a later analysis, HLA-associated TCR beta chains showed more clonal expansion and lower generation probabilities than non-associated chains that were equally common. Correlated functional status among segregating V segments might be attributable to linkage disequilibrium, but an unknown experimental factor could not be ruled out. In the study, about 150 TCR beta chains were listed as associated with cytomegalovirus. The presence/absence analyses assumed that sequencing depth was roughly uniform across donors, and that assumption may not be true. A group of highly shared sequence variants was considered likely to be a technical artifact of the sequencing pipeline. In both the original and validation cohorts, the classifier was reported to diagnose cytomegalovirus status with high specificity and sensitivity. According to a later analysis, parvovirus B19, influenza, CMV and Epstein-Barr virus appeared linked to several top co-occurrence clusters. An earlier analysis of approximately 500 of the donors showed that most TCR beta V segments appeared in productive rearrangements either about 87% or about 30% of the time, which broadly matched IMGT annotations. The 87-base-pair reads could not distinguish some IMGT-functional V segments, including TRBV6-2 and TRBV6-3, so those segments were excluded. Because HLA typing was missing for some donors at each locus, association tests included only the typed subset. The only immune exposure information available for the cohort was CMV serostatus. Most TCR sequences were observed very rarely across donors, whereas some public TCRs were present in many individuals. In vitro tests confirmed that a few of the cytomegalovirus-associated TCR beta chains recognize cytomegalovirus antigens. A later analysis associated 17,000 or so TCR beta sequences with specific HLA alleles at a false discovery rate of 0.05. In a later genetic analysis, fewer N-insertions in productive TCRs were reported among donors in an Asian-associated ancestry cluster than the roughly 700-donor mean. In a later analysis, most CMV-associated TCR beta chains were found to appear HLA-restricted, with HLA associations seemingly driven largely by CMV exposure. In a later analysis, TCR association rates were found to vary across HLA loci, with the most associated TCRs seen for DRB1 alleles and the fewest for HLA-C alleles. It was suggested by the authors that the approach could potentially be generalized to other disease states and immunological phenotypes. Because counts were too low, about 18 rarely observed V segments, including chromosome 9 orphons, were left out of the earlier analysis of approximately 500 of the donors. V-gene and J-gene trimming of TCR beta chains was associated with a missense DCLRE1C variant in a later genetic analysis, and the association was replicated in an independent cohort.

As to this clone: This receptor's antigen is unknown. Qualities for individual bases were not recorded, and no much larger clone is one base off.

In total, 600 or so healthy bone marrow donors made up the cohort. Cohort members were all nominally healthy when sampled, although unrecorded immune exposures were likely present. The donor tested CMV seropositive, placing the donor among the approximately 310 seropositive members of the cohort. Each donor provided a peripheral blood sample, and peripheral blood mononuclear cells were used for TCR beta sequencing. Genomic DNA extraction from the blood cell samples was performed with the Qiagen DNeasy Blood Extraction Kit. Receptors were amplified or captured by the immunoSEQ multiplex PCR assay. The multiplex PCR relied on a mix of 60 forward primers for TCR Vbeta segments and 13 reverse primers for TCR Jbeta segments. The CDR3 region of rearranged TCR beta genes was amplified from genomic DNA with a multiplex PCR assay. The Illumina HiSeq System was used to sequence the amplified TCR beta libraries as 87-base-pair reads. Per the authors' processing: In a later analysis, 77 million or so unique TCR beta chains were counted across the roughly 610 repertoires, and roughly 10 million of these chains were shared by at least two donors. To remove PCR and sequencing errors, raw reads were error-corrected and collapsed into unique sequences using a nearest-neighbor algorithm that merged closely related sequences. V, D and J gene segments were assigned by aligning CDR3 sequences to IMGT reference sequences. For a sequence to be retained, a match of at least six nucleotides was required to both a V gene segment and a J gene segment. A rearrangement was called productive if the CDR3 had no stop codons and remained in frame with V and J, and every other rearrangement was called non-productive. Following IMGT convention, CDR3 was defined as the stretch from the second conserved V-encoded cysteine up to the conserved J-encoded phenylalanine. The earlier analysis of approximately 590 of the donors excluded any sequence lacking an unambiguous match to a single V gene segment. In an earlier analysis of several hundred of the donors, V segments were called functional above 56.7% productive rearrangements and were called segregating when the between-donor standard deviation exceeded 5%. A statistical classification framework was built for diagnosing cytomegalovirus status from the catalog of TCR beta chain sequences. In a later analysis, V and J genes were assigned by comparing TCR nucleotide sequences against IMGT/GENE-DB human TR gene sequences. Using the TCRdist pipeline, a later analysis assigned CDR3 sequences along with most-parsimonious VDJ recombination scenarios. In a later analysis, each TCR beta chain was defined by its CDR3 amino acid sequence together with its V-gene family, and reads without a unique V-gene family were excluded. A later analysis removed 592 highly shared, low-generation-probability nucleotide sequences to deal with suspected cross-contamination and a sequencing artifact. In a later analysis, a clonal expansion index was calculated for each public chain from normalized within-repertoire ranks of inferred template counts. A later analysis computed generation probabilities with a VDJ recombination model fitted to out-of-frame rearrangements, and checked the results against IGoR. In a later analysis, TCR-TCR, TCR-HLA and TCR-CMV co-occurrence was scored with hypergeometric tests, and a repertoire-size bias correction was applied to TCR pairs. A later analysis estimated false discovery rates by permuting HLA or CMV assignments 20 times. In a later analysis, co-occurring TCRs were grouped with DBSCAN, and TCRdist sequence similarity was added when clustering was performed within HLA-allele-positive subsets. For co-occurrence clustering, repertoires with fewer than 30,000 or more than 120,000 public chains were excluded, along with roughly five repertoires with anomalous nucleotide sharing. In TCRdb, the immuneACCESS table is reduced to in-frame sequences with V and J assigned. These tables do not hold every clone; where another copy was compared, an unresolved V gene accounts for under half, and the others remain unexplained. V, J and clone size reflect that table, while D and trimming were determined from the DNA. The sample yields more than 85,000 clones; about an eighth were counted once. About 16% of the sample goes to the ten largest clones.

Inclusive of the bounding cysteine and phenylalanine, the CDR3 is 15 residues long. Only the CDR3 part of the read is kept: 45 bases, read in frame from the first base. According to the germline V gene, CDR1 reads MGHDK and CDR2 reads SYGVNS. The germline ends are 11 bases apart after V is trimmed by 2 bases and J by 2 bases. The receptor chain draws on TRBV25-1 and TRBJ2-3; the D gene lacks a confident call. The sequenced sample consisted of PBMCs. This clonotype was obtained from a middle-aged man in good health and CMV-seropositive. The CDR3 is CASSEGLGITDTQYF. Read as DNA, the sequence is TGTGCCAGCAGTGAAGGGCTTGGAATCACAGATACGCAGTATTTT.